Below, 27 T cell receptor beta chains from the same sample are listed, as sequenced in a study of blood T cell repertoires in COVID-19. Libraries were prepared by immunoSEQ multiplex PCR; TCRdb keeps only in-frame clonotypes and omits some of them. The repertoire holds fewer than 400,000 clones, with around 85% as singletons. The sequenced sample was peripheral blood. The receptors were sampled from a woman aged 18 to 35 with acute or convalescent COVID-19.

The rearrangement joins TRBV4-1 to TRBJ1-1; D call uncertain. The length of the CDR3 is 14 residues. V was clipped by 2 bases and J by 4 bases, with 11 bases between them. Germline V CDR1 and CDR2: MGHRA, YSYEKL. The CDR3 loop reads CASSQSGVGTEAFF. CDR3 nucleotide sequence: TGCGCCAGCAGCCAATCCGGGGTGGGCACTGAAGCTTTCTTT.

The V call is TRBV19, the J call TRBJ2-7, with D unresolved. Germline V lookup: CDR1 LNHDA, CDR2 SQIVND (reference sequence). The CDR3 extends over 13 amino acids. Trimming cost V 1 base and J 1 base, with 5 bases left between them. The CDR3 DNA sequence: TGTGCCAGTAGTATAGGACTTTCCTACGAGCAGTACTTC. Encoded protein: CASSIGLSYEQYF.

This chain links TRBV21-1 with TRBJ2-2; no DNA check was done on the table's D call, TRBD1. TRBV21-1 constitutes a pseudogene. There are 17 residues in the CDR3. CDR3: CASSKYSGTGNTGELFF. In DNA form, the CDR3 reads TGTGCCAGCAGCAAATATTCCGGGACAGGGAACACCGGGGAGCTGTTTTTT.

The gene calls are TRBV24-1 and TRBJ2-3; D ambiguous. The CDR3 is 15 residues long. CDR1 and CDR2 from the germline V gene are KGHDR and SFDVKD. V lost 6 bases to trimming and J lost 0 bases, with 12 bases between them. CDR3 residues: CATSRVETSTDTQYF. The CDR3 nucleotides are TGTGCCACCAGTCGAGTCGAGACTAGCACAGATACGCAGTATTTT.

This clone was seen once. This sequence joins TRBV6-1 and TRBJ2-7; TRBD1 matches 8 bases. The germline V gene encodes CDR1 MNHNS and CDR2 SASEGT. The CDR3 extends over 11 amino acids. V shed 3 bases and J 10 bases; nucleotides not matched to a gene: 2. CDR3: CASSDGTGQYF. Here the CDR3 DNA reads TGTGCCAGCAGTGACGGGACAGGTCAGTACTTC.

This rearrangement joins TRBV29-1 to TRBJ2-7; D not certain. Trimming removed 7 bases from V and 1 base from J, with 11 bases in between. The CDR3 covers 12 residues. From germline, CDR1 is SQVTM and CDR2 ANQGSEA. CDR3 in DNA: TGCAGCGCCAAATCGACATCCTACGAGCAGTACTTC. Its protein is CSAKSTSYEQYF.

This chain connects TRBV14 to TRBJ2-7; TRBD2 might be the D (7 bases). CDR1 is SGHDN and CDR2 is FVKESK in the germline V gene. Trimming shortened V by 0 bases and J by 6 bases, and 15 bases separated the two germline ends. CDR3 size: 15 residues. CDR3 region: CASSQELAGEGEQYF. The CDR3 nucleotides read TGTGCCAGCAGCCAAGAATTAGCAGGGGAGGGCGAGCAGTACTTC. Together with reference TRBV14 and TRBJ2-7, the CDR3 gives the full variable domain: EAGVTQFPSHSVIEKGQTVTLRCDPISGHDNLYWYRRVMGKEIKFLLHFVKESKQDESGMPNNRFLAERTGGTYSTLKVQPAELEDSGVYFCASSQELAGEGEQYFGPGTRLTVT.

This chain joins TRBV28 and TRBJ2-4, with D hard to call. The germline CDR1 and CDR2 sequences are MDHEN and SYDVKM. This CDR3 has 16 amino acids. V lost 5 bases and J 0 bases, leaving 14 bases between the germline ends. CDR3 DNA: TGTGCCAGCAGTCCTATTTCCACTGTAGCCAAAAACATTCAGTACTTC. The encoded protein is CASSPISTVAKNIQYF.

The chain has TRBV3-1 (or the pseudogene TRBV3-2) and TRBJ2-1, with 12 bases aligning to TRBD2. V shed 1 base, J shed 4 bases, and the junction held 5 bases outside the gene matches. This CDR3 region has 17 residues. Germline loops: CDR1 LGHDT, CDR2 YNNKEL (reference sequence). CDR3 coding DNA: TGTGCCAGCAGCCAAGGTTCTAGCGGGGGGGTATACAATGAGCAGTTCTTC. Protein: CASSQGSSGGVYNEQFF.

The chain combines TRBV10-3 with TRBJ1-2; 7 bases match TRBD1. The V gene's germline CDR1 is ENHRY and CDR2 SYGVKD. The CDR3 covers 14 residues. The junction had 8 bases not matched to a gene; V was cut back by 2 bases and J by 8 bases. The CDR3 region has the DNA TGTGCCATCAGTGAGGCCCAGGGGGAAAGGGGCTACACCTTC. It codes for CAISEAQGERGYTF.

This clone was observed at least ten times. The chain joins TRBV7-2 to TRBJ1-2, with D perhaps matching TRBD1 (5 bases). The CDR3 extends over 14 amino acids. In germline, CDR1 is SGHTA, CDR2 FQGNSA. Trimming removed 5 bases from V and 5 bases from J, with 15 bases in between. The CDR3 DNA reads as TGTGCCAGCAGCGCCGACTCCGGGGGGTATGGCTACACCTTC. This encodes CASSADSGGYGYTF. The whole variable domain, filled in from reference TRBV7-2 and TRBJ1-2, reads GAGVSQSPSNKVTEKGKDVELRCDPISGHTALYWYRQSLGQGLEFLIYFQGNSAPDKSGLPSDRFSAERTGGSVSTLTIQRTQQEDSAVYLCASSADSGGYGYTFGSGTRLTVV.

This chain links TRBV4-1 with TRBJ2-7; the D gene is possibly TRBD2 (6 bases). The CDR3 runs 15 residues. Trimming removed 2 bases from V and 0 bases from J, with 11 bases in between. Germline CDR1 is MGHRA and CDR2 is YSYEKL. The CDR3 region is CASSQLTEGSYEQYF. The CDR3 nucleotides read TGCGCCAGCAGCCAACTGACGGAGGGCTCCTACGAGCAGTACTTC.

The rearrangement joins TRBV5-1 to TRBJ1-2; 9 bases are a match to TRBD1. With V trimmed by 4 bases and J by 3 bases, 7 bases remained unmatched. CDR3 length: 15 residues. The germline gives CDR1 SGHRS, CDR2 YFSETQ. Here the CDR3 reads CASSPGTGSHYGYTF. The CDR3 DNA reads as TGCGCCAGCAGCCCCGGGACAGGGAGTCACTATGGCTACACCTTC.

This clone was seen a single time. The CDR3 bases are TGTGCCATGCAAGCTAGCGTGGACGAGACCCAGTACTTC. Its protein product is CAMQASVDETQYF. The V call is TRBV6-5, the J call TRBJ2-5, with D perhaps matching TRBD2 (6 bases). CDR1 and CDR2 from the germline V gene are MNHEY and SVGAGI. The CDR3 has 13 amino acids. V was cut by 10 bases and J by 5 bases, with 17 bases left in between.

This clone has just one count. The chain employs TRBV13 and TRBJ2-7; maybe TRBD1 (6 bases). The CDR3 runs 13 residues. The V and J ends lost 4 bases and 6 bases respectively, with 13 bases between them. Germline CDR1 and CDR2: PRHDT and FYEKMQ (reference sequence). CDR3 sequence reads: CASSSRDIGEQYF. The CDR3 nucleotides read TGTGCCAGCAGCTCTAGGGACATTGGCGAGCAGTACTTC. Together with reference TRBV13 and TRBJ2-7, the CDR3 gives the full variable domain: AAGVIQSPRHLIKEKRETATLKCYPIPRHDTVYWYQQGPGQDPQFLISFYEKMQSDKGSIPDRFSAQQFSDYHSELNMSSLELGDSALYFCASSSRDIGEQYFGPGTRLTVT.

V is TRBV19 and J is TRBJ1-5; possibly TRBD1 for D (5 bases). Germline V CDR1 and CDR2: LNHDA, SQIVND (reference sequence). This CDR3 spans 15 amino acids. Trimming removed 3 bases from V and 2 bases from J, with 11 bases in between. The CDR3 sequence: CASSMSARGNQPQHF. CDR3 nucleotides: TGTGCCAGTAGTATGTCAGCCAGGGGCAATCAGCCCCAGCATTTT.

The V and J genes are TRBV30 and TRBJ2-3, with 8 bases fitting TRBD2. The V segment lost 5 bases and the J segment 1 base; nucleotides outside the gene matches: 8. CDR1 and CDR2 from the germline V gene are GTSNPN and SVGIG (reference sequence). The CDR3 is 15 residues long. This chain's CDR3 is CAWARRAGGTDTQYF. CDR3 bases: TGTGCCTGGGCTCGCAGAGCGGGAGGCACAGATACGCAGTATTTT.

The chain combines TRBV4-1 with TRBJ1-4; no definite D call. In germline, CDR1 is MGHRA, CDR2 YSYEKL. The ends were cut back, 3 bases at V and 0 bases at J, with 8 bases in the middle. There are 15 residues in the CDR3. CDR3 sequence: CASSHPESTNEKLFF. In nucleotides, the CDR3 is TGCGCCAGCAGCCACCCAGAATCAACTAATGAAAAACTGTTTTTT.

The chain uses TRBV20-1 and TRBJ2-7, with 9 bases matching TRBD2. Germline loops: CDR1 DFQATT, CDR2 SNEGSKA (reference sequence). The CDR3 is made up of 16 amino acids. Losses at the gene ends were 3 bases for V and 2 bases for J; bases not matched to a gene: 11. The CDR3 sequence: CSASMSSGSIPYEQYF. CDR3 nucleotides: TGCAGTGCTAGTATGAGTAGCGGGAGCATACCCTACGAGCAGTACTTC.

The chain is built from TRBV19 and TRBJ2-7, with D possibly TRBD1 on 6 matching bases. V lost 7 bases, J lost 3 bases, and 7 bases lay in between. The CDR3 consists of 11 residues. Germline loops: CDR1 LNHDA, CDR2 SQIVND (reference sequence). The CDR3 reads CASTGDYEQYF. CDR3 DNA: TGTGCCAGTACAGGGGACTACGAGCAGTACTTC.

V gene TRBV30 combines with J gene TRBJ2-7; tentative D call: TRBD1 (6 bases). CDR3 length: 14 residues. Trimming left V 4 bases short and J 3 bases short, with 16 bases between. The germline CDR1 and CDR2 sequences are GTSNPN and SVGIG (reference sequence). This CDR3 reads CAWTQDKGDYEQYF. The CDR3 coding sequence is TGTGCCTGGACCCAGGACAAGGGGGACTACGAGCAGTACTTC.

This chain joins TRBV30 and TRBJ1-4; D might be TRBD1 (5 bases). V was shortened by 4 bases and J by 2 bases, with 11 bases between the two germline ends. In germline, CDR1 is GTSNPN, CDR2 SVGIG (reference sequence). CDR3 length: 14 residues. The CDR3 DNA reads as TGTGCCTGGACGGCGGGGACTACTAATGAAAAACTGTTTTTT. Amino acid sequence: CAWTAGTTNEKLFF.

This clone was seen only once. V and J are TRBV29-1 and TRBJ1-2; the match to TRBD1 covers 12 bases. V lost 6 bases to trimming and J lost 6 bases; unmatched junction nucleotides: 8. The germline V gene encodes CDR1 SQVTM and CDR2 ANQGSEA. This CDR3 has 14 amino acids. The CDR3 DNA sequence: TGCAGCGTCTTGGGACAGGGGGCGTTTGATGGCTACACCTTC. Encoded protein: CSVLGQGAFDGYTF.

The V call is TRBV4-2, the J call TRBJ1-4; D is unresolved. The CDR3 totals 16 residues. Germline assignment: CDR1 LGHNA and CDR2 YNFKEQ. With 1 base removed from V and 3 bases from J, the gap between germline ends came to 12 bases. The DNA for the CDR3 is TGTGCCAGCAGCCAAGTGGTGGGAGAGCCTAATGAAAAACTGTTTTTT. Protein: CASSQVVGEPNEKLFF.

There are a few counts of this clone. The CDR3 here is CASRQGGGNTIYF. The CDR3 DNA reads TGTGCCAGCAGACAGGGGGGGGGAAACACCATATATTTT. V gene TRBV12-3 or TRBV12-4 combines with J gene TRBJ1-3; 8 bases are shared with TRBD1. This CDR3 has 13 amino acids. J gave up 4 bases and V 6 bases, and 2 bases lay outside the gene matches.

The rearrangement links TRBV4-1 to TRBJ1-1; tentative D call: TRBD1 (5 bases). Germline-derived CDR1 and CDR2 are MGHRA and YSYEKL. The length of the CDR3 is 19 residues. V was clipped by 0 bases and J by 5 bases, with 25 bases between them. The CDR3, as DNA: TGCGCCAGCAGCCAAGATGGGGGAGGGGAGGATCCGGTCGATACTGAAGCTTTCTTT. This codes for CASSQDGGGEDPVDTEAFF.

For the CDR3, the DNA is TGTGCCATAGCGGGAGCTGTCTACAATGAGCAGTTCTTC. The encoded protein is CAIAGAVYNEQFF. The chain joins TRBV10-3 to TRBJ2-1; 8 bases match TRBD2. The CDR3 loop spans 13 amino acids. The V and J ends lost 9 bases and 3 bases, in that order; junction bases with no gene match: 4. The germline gives CDR1 ENHRY, CDR2 SYGVKD.